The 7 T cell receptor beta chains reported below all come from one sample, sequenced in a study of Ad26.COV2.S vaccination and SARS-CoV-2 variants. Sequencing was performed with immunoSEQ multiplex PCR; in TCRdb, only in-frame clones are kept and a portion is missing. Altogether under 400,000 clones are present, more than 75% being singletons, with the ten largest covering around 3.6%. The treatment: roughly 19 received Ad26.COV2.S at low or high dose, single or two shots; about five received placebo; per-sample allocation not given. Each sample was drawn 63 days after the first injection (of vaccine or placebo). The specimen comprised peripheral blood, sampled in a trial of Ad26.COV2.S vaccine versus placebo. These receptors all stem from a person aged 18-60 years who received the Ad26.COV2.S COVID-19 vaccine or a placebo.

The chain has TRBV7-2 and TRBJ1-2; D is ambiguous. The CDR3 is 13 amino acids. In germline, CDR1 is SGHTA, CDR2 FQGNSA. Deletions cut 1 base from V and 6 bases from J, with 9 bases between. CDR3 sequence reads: CASSLGRSDGYTF. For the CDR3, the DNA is TGTGCCAGCAGCTTAGGCAGGTCCGATGGCTACACCTTC.

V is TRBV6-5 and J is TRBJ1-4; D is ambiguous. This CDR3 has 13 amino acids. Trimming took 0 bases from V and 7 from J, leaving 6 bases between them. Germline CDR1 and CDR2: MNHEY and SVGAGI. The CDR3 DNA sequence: TGTGCCAGCAGTTACTCCCCGAGTGAAAAACTGTTTTTT. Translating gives CASSYSPSEKLFF.

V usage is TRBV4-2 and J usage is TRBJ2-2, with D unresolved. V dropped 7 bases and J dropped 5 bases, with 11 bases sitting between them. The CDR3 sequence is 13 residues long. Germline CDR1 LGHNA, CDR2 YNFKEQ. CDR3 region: CASTLSGTGELFF. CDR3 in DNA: TGTGCCAGCACCTTGAGTGGGACCGGGGAGCTGTTTTTT.

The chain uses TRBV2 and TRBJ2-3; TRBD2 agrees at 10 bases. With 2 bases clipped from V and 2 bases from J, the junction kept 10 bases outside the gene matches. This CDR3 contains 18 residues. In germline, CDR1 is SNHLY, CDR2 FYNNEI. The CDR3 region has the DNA TGTGCCAGCAGTGAAAGGTCTAGCGGGGGTGCCTACACAGATACGCAGTATTTT. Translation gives CASSERSSGGAYTDTQYF. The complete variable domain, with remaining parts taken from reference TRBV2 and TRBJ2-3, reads EPEVTQTPSHQVTQMGQEVILRCVPISNHLYFYWYRQILGQKVEFLVSFYNNEISEKSEIFDDQFSVERPDGSNFTLKIRSTKLEDSAMYFCASSERSSGGAYTDTQYFGPGTRLTVL.

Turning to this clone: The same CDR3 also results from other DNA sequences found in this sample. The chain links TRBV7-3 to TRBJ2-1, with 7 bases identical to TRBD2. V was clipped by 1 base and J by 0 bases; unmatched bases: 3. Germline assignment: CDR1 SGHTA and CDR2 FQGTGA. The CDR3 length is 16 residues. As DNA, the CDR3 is TGTGCCAGCAGCTTAAGAGGCGGGAGCTCCTACAATGAGCAGTTCTTC. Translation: CASSLRGGSSYNEQFF.

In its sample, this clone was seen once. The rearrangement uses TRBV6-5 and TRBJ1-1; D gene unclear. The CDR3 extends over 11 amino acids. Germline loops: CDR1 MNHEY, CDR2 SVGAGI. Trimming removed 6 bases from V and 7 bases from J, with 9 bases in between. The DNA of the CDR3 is TGTGCCAGCAGCACGCGAGTTGAAGCTTTCTTT. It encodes CASSTRVEAFF.

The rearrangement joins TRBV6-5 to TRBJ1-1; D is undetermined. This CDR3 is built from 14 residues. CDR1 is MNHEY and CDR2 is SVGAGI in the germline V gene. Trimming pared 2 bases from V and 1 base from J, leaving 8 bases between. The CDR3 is CASSYEGPNTEAFF. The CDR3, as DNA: TGTGCCAGCAGTTACGAGGGTCCGAACACTGAAGCTTTCTTT.